The 28 T cell receptor beta chains in this list originate from one sample, sequenced in a study of identical twins. One entry per CDR3 protein, called by TCRdb with MiXCR from the 5' RACE reads. The table lists around 1.7 million distinct CDR3 sequences, around 33% of them singletons. Sequencing used cord blood. The receptors were gathered from a newborn girl in good health.

The J gene is TRBJ2-1, the V gene TRBV20-1; 10 positions match TRBD2. Germline CDR1 is DFQATT and CDR2 is SNEGSKA (reference sequence). The V segment lost 2 bases and the J segment 0 bases; nucleotides outside the gene matches: 4. The CDR3 runs to 16 residues. CDR3 amino acids: CSARPASGSSYNEQFF. As DNA, the CDR3 is TGCAGTGCTAGACCGGCTAGCGGGAGCTCCTACAATGAGCAGTTCTTC.

This clonotype appeared a few times. V gene TRBV9 combines with J gene TRBJ1-2; D perhaps matches TRBD1 (6 bases). V was clipped by 4 bases and J by 0 bases, with 22 bases between them. Germline V lookup: CDR1 SGDLS, CDR2 YYNGEE. The CDR3 loop spans 18 amino acids. The CDR3 sequence: CASSPSILLGQSNYGYTF. The CDR3 DNA reads TGTGCCAGCAGCCCAAGTATTCTCCTTGGACAGTCTAACTATGGCTACACCTTC.

This clonotype has just a few counts. The chain recombines TRBV20-1 with TRBJ2-3; 9 bases line up with TRBD1. The CDR3 has 16 residues. CDR1 DFQATT and CDR2 SNEGSKA come from the germline V gene (reference sequence). Unmatched junction bases numbered 8, after V lost 2 bases and J lost 2 bases. The CDR3 sequence is CSARPIDRGNTDTQYF. As DNA, the CDR3 is TGCAGTGCTAGACCCATAGACAGGGGGAACACAGATACGCAGTATTTT.

This clonotype has more than one count but fewer than ten. The chain uses TRBV5-1 and TRBJ2-1; perhaps TRBD1 as D (5 bases). This CDR3 contains 14 residues. Trimming took off 5 bases at V and 0 bases at J, with 9 bases between the two ends. Germline V lookup: CDR1 SGHRS, CDR2 YFSETQ. The CDR3 nucleotides read TGCGCCAGCAGACCGGACAACTCCTACAATGAGCAGTTCTTC. Amino acid sequence: CASRPDNSYNEQFF.

The genes are TRBV11-2 and TRBJ2-2, with a tentative D call TRBD1 (5 bases). The CDR3 extends over 13 amino acids. Trimming took 4 bases from V and 7 from J, leaving 10 bases between them. Germline V CDR1 and CDR2: SGHAT, FQNNGV. The CDR3 spells CASSSPRDGELFF. In DNA form, the CDR3 reads TGTGCCAGCAGCTCTCCCAGGGACGGGGAGCTGTTTTTT.

Here the CDR3 reads CASSLTGIDNSPLHF. Written as DNA, the CDR3 is TGCGCCAGCAGCTTGACGGGCATTGATAATTCACCCCTCCACTTT. This rearrangement joins TRBV5-1 to TRBJ1-6; unclear D gene. CDR1 and CDR2 from the germline V gene are SGHRS and YFSETQ. Trimming cost V 1 base and J 5 bases, with 10 bases left between them. There are 15 residues in the CDR3.

Comments on this clonotype: A junction boundary mismatches the germline segment, possibly from a read error. The chain uses TRBV6-2 or TRBV6-3 and TRBJ1-5; no reliable D call. The CDR3 extends over 14 amino acids. The germline gives CDR1 MNHEY, CDR2 SVGEGT. This CDR3 reads CTSSYRPVNQPQHF. The CDR3 nucleotides read TGTACCAGCAGTTACCGCCCGGTTAATCAGCCCCAGCATTTT.

The chain uses TRBV28 and TRBJ1-4; maybe TRBD1 (5 bases). The germline CDR1 and CDR2 sequences are MDHEN and SYDVKM. This CDR3 contains 15 residues. The V end lost 8 bases, the J end lost 2 bases, and 15 bases lay between the germline ends. CDR3 in DNA: TGTGCCAGCCAAGAGGGGCAGGGTACTAATGAAAAACTGTTTTTT. Its protein is CASQEGQGTNEKLFF. Full variable domain (remainder filled in from reference TRBV28 and TRBJ1-4): DVKVTQSSRYLVKRTGEKVFLECVQDMDHENMFWYRQDPGLGLRLIYFSYDVKMKEKGDIPEGYSVSREKKERFSLILESASTNQTSMYLCASQEGQGTNEKLFFGSGTQLSVL.

Only a few counts were recorded for this clonotype. The chain is built from TRBV6-2 or TRBV6-3 and TRBJ2-2; unclear D gene. Germline lookup yields CDR1 MNHEY and CDR2 SVGEGT. V was clipped by 2 bases and J by 5 bases, with 6 bases between them. The CDR3 is 13 residues long. The CDR3 region is CASSYVRTGELFF. The CDR3 DNA reads as TGTGCCAGCAGTTACGTGAGAACCGGGGAGCTGTTTTTT.

The chain links TRBV7-2 to TRBJ2-3, with a possible D match to TRBD2 (5 bases). The CDR3 consists of 16 residues. CDR1 and CDR2 (germline): SGHTA, FQGNSA. V shed 3 bases and J shed 1 base, with 14 bases lying between them. The CDR3 region has the DNA TGTGCCAGCAGCTTTCGGACTGGTCCCCGCACAGATACGCAGTATTTT. It translates to CASSFRTGPRTDTQYF.

The chain recombines TRBV30 with TRBJ2-3, with TRBD1 identical over 9 bases. The CDR3 loop spans 14 amino acids. The trim removed 4 bases at V and 2 bases at J, leaving 4 bases unmatched. Per the germline V gene, CDR1 is GTSNPN and CDR2 is SVGIG (reference sequence). The CDR3 loop reads CAWNRDRVTDTQYF. Written as DNA, the CDR3 is TGTGCCTGGAACCGGGACAGGGTCACAGATACGCAGTATTTT.

The V call is TRBV4-1, the J call TRBJ2-3; TRBD1 matches at 7 bases. The CDR3 consists of 16 residues. Germline V gives CDR1 MGHRA, CDR2 YSYEKL. V trimming: 3 bases; J trimming: 2 bases; junction bases outside the gene matches: 8. In DNA form, the CDR3 reads TGCGCCAGCAGCCATCCCGACAGGGCTCTCACAGATACGCAGTATTTT. Its translation: CASSHPDRALTDTQYF.

This clonotype was seen only a few times. This sequence joins TRBV14 and TRBJ2-2; 10 nucleotides line up with TRBD2. V lost 3 bases, J lost 3 bases, and 7 bases stayed unmatched. In germline, CDR1 is SGHDN, CDR2 FVKESK. This CDR3 region has 17 residues. The CDR3 protein is CASSHPTLAGDTGELFF. The CDR3 DNA reads TGTGCCAGCAGCCATCCAACTCTAGCGGGAGACACCGGGGAGCTGTTTTTT. Complete variable domain (other parts from reference TRBV14 and TRBJ2-2): EAGVTQFPSHSVIEKGQTVTLRCDPISGHDNLYWYRRVMGKEIKFLLHFVKESKQDESGMPNNRFLAERTGGTYSTLKVQPAELEDSGVYFCASSHPTLAGDTGELFFGEGSRLTVL.

This chain joins TRBV11-2 and TRBJ2-1; D not resolved. Germline V gene lookup returns CDR1 SGHAT and CDR2 FQNNGV. The CDR3 is made up of 15 amino acids. The ends were cut back, 3 bases at V and 2 bases at J, with 11 bases in the middle. Written as DNA, the CDR3 is TGTGCCAGCAGCTTGGTGGGCCCGGCCTACAATGAGCAGTTCTTC. This translates into CASSLVGPAYNEQFF.

This clonotype was seen only a few times. The V call is TRBV11-1, the J call TRBJ2-7; 7 bases map to TRBD1. The CDR3 is 13 residues long. Germline V CDR1 and CDR2: SGHAT, FQDESV (reference sequence). Unmatched junction bases numbered 7, after V lost 5 bases and J lost 6 bases. The CDR3 region has the DNA TGTGCCAGCAGCACCGGACAGGCCCGCGAGCAGTACTTC. It is translated as CASSTGQAREQYF.

The chain is built from TRBV6-5 and TRBJ2-3; no clear D. This CDR3 has 13 amino acids. Germline V gene lookup returns CDR1 MNHEY and CDR2 SVGAGI. V lost 6 bases to trimming and J lost 2 bases, with 9 bases between them. The CDR3 sequence: CASREGPTDTQYF. The CDR3 DNA reads as TGTGCCAGCAGAGAAGGGCCCACAGATACGCAGTATTTT.

The chain couples TRBV12-3 or TRBV12-4 to TRBJ2-3, with a tentative D call TRBD2 (5 bases). Trimming took off 1 base at V and 11 bases at J, with 25 bases between the two ends. CDR3 length equals 17 residues. In nucleotides, the CDR3 is TGTGCCAGCAGTTTAGGCCAACTAGTCACCCACCCGACTGGGCAGTATTTT. It is translated as CASSLGQLVTHPTGQYF.

This clonotype turned up a few times. The chain joins TRBV20-1 to TRBJ1-2, with 7 bases aligning to TRBD1. The CDR3 consists of 11 residues. J was trimmed by 7 bases and V by 2 bases; bases with no gene match: 1. CDR1 and CDR2 from the germline V gene are DFQATT and SNEGSKA (reference sequence). CDR3 bases: TGCAGTGCTAGACAGGGGGGTGGCTACACCTTC. It is translated as CSARQGGGYTF.

To note about this clonotype: A much larger clone is a single base away; this may be a read error. The chain employs TRBV5-1 and TRBJ2-1; 8 nucleotides align to TRBD2. There are 16 residues in the CDR3. J lost 6 bases, V lost 2 bases, and 10 bases had no gene match. Germline V lookup: CDR1 SGHRS, CDR2 YFSETQ. The CDR3 spells CASSFWTAGAPNEQFF. The CDR3 nucleotides read TGCGCCAGCAGCTTTTGGACAGCGGGAGCCCCCAATGAGCAGTTCTTC. The full variable domain, completed using reference TRBV5-1 and TRBJ2-1, is KAGVTQTPRYLIKTRGQQVTLSCSPISGHRSVSWYQQTPGQGLQFLFEYFSETQRNKGNFPGRFSGRQFSNSRSEMNVSTLELGDSALYLCASSFWTAGAPNEQFFGPGTRLTVL.

V and J are TRBV3-1 and TRBJ2-5; weak D call: TRBD1 (5 bases). Germline V gives CDR1 LGHDT, CDR2 YNNKEL (reference sequence). The V gene lost 6 bases and the J gene lost 2 bases, with 7 bases spanning the gap. The CDR3 totals 12 residues. The CDR3 coding sequence is TGTGCCAGCAGAAGGGGACAAGAGACCCAGTACTTC. This encodes CASRRGQETQYF.

The CDR3 loop reads CASSFTGSPYNEQFF. In DNA, the CDR3 is TGTGCCAGCAGCTTTACGGGATCCCCCTACAATGAGCAGTTCTTC. This rearrangement joins TRBV7-2 to TRBJ2-1; D is perhaps TRBD2 (5 bases). Trimming removed 3 bases at V and 2 bases at J, with 11 bases between. Germline values: CDR1 SGHTA, CDR2 FQGNSA. CDR3 length: 15 residues.

The CDR3 loop is CAIPTGVCGYTF. For the CDR3, the DNA is TGTGCCATCCCGACTGGAGTTTGTGGCTACACCTTC. The chain employs TRBV2 and TRBJ1-2; D is unclear. The CDR3 has 12 residues. Germline lookup yields CDR1 SNHLY and CDR2 FYNNEI. Trimming left V 10 bases short and J 7 bases short, with 16 bases between.

This clonotype came up a few times. The J gene is TRBJ1-2, the V gene TRBV14; possibly TRBD1 for D (6 bases). CDR3 length equals 15 residues. V lost 3 bases and J lost 0, with 11 bases in between. Germline assignment: CDR1 SGHDN and CDR2 FVKESK. DNA for the CDR3: TGTGCCAGCAGCCAGGGCAGGGGAACTAACTATGGCTACACCTTC. This gives the protein CASSQGRGTNYGYTF.

The gene calls are TRBV12-3 or TRBV12-4 and TRBJ2-1, with D perhaps assigned TRBD1 or TRBD2 (6 bases each). The V and J ends lost 3 bases and 10 bases respectively, with 16 bases between them. The CDR3 loop spans 14 amino acids. The chain's CDR3 is CASSLGGRAYEQFF. In nucleotides, the CDR3 is TGTGCCAGCAGTTTGGGGGGCCGTGCCTACGAGCAGTTCTTC.

This clonotype was seen only a few times. The chain joins TRBV10-3 to TRBJ2-2; 7 nucleotides match TRBD2. The V and J ends lost 8 bases and 3 bases, in that order; junction bases with no gene match: 3. The CDR3 is made up of 13 amino acids. CDR1 ENHRY and CDR2 SYGVKD come from the germline V gene. The CDR3 nucleotides are TGTGCCATCTGGGGGGGAGACACCGGGGAGCTGTTTTTT. It is translated as CAIWGGDTGELFF.

This clonotype has just a few counts. CDR3 in amino acids: CSARVKANEQYF. The CDR3 DNA reads as TGCAGTGCTAGAGTAAAGGCGAACGAGCAGTACTTC. V gene TRBV20-1 combines with J gene TRBJ2-5; D is uncertain. The DNA end lines up better with TRBJ2-7; the J call may be wrong. CDR1 and CDR2 (germline): DFQATT, SNEGSKA (reference sequence). The CDR3 sequence is 12 residues long.

The chain employs TRBV21-1 and TRBJ2-5. TRBV21-1 is classified as a pseudogene. The CDR3 runs to 14 residues. CDR3 DNA: TGTGCCACCTCAGAGGATTTGTACCAAGAGACCCAGTACTTC. It codes for CATSEDLYQETQYF.

The chain employs TRBV7-9 and TRBJ1-1; D remains unclear. The germline V gene encodes CDR1 SEHNR and CDR2 FQNEAQ (reference sequence). V dropped 5 bases and J dropped 8 bases, with 12 bases sitting between them. This CDR3 is built from 12 residues. Here the CDR3 reads CASSHQEAEAFF. CDR3 in DNA: TGTGCCAGCAGCCACCAGGAGGCGGAAGCTTTCTTT.